This TCR beta chain appears in the sequencing data of a study of naive and memory T cell subsets. Study-wide results and limits: Over 85% of naive TCR sequences appeared only once, unlike memory subsets.

Both TRBC1 and TRBC2 were covered by a beta constant-region primer of two equimolar oligonucleotides. An oligonucleotide with the SP2 primer and a 12-nucleotide UMI was ligated to the cDNA 3' end. TCRdb analysed the UMI-ligation and nested PCR reads with MiXCR anew, one entry per CDR3 protein. Found here are over 25,000 distinct CDR3 sequences, roughly a tenth of them singletons; the top ten hold roughly 15%. In its sample, this clonotype was seen many times. What it binds is not known. The CDR3 loop spans 14 amino acids. The germline V gene has CDR1 MNHEY and CDR2 SVGEGT. V lost 2 bases and J lost 9, with 14 bases in between.

Sequencing was done on a sample of effector memory CD4+ T cells from blood. The subset is: effector memory, CD45RA- CD27-. The gene calls are TRBV6-2 or TRBV6-3 and TRBJ2-1; no clear D. This clonotype was obtained from a human donor in good health. CDR3 protein: CASSYDLSIGEQFF. The CDR3 bases are TGTGCCAGCAGTTACGACCTGAGTATAGGTGAGCAGTTCTTC.